This T cell receptor beta chain was recovered during a study of blood T cell repertoires in COVID-19. Germline CDR1 is SGHTA and CDR2 is FQGNSA. V gave up 2 bases and J gave up 4 bases, with 9 bases separating them. The length of the CDR3 is 14 residues. TCRdb's copy holds only in-frame clones and misses some; the assay was immunoSEQ multiplex PCR. The sample lists about 180,000 clones, approximately 83% occurring once. The material sequenced was peripheral blood. The chain carries TRBV7-2 and TRBJ1-3, with D perhaps matching TRBD1 (6 bases). The sequence derives from a man in his sixties with acute or convalescent COVID-19. Here the CDR3 reads CASSLTGSGNTIYF. Written as DNA, the CDR3 is TGTGCCAGCAGCTTAACAGGGTCCGGAAACACCATATATTTT.